These 32 T cell receptor beta chains came from one sample sequenced in a study of cytomegalovirus exposure and HLA in healthy donors. PCR was performed using 60 Vbeta and 13 Jbeta primers. Profiling relied on immunoSEQ multiplex PCR, and the TCRdb table lists in-frame clones only, not all of them. The table has tens of thousands of clones, 72% seen once. The source material was PBMCs. The receptor set was obtained from a woman aged 40 to 50 in good health and CMV-seropositive.

J is TRBJ1-2 and V is TRBV29-1, with TRBD1 matching over 7 bases. The ends lost 5 bases at V and 2 bases at J; junction bases unmatched: 11. The CDR3 covers 15 residues. CDR1 is SQVTM and CDR2 is ANQGSEA in the germline V gene. The chain's CDR3 is CSVLSRDRKNYGYTF. Written as DNA, the CDR3 is TGCAGCGTTCTGTCGCGGGACAGAAAAAACTATGGCTACACCTTC.

About this clone itself: One end of the junction fails to match germline, which may point to a read error. The chain combines TRBV6-1 with TRBJ1-1; D might be TRBD1 (6 bases). Germline V gives CDR1 MNHNS, CDR2 SASEGT. The CDR3 loop spans 16 amino acids. The CDR3 DNA sequence: TGTGCCAGCAATGAAGTAAACAGGGCCCTAAACACTGAAGCTTTCTTT. Translated, it gives CASNEVNRALNTEAFF.

This sequence joins TRBV7-8 and TRBJ2-7, with D possibly matching TRBD1 (5 bases). The CDR3 has 13 residues. Trimming took off 6 bases at V and 0 bases at J, with 9 bases between the two ends. In germline, CDR1 is SGHVS, CDR2 FQNEAQ. CDR3: CASRSDSSYEQYF. As DNA, the CDR3 is TGTGCCAGCAGGTCCGACAGCTCCTACGAGCAGTACTTC.

The chain joins TRBV10-3 to TRBJ1-1, with D perhaps TRBD1 (5 bases). CDR1 ENHRY and CDR2 SYGVKD come from the germline V gene. This CDR3 has 11 residues. Trimming cost V 2 bases and J 8 bases, with 6 bases left between them. The CDR3: CAISERQEAFF. The CDR3 coding sequence is TGTGCCATCAGTGAGAGACAGGAAGCTTTCTTT.

The J gene is TRBJ1-6, the V gene TRBV2; no definite D call. Trimming took off 5 bases at V and 8 bases at J, with 4 bases between the two ends. CDR1 is SNHLY and CDR2 is FYNNEI in the germline V gene. CDR3 length equals 11 residues. The CDR3 DNA reads TGTGCCAGCAGTCGGGATTCACCCCTCCACTTT. It translates to CASSRDSPLHF. The full variable domain, its missing parts supplied by reference TRBV2 and TRBJ1-6, is EPEVTQTPSHQVTQMGQEVILRCVPISNHLYFYWYRQILGQKVEFLVSFYNNEISEKSEIFDDQFSVERPDGSNFTLKIRSTKLEDSAMYFCASSRDSPLHFGNGTRLTVT.

The chain employs TRBV18 and TRBJ2-7, with D perhaps matching TRBD1 (5 bases). Trimming stripped 5 bases from V and 2 bases from J, with 7 bases between. Germline V lookup: CDR1 KGHSH, CDR2 LQKENI. The CDR3 runs to 12 residues. CDR3 in DNA: TGTGCCAGCTCAACGACAGCCTACGAGCAGTACTTC. It is translated as CASSTTAYEQYF.

This rearrangement joins TRBV30 to TRBJ2-5, with unresolved D. The J call may be wrong; the DNA end is better matched by TRBJ2-7. Germline CDR1 is GTSNPN and CDR2 is SVGIG (reference sequence). This CDR3 has 13 amino acids. The CDR3 sequence: CAWSVADSYEQYF. The DNA for the CDR3 is TGTGCCTGGAGTGTGGCGGATTCCTACGAGCAGTACTTC.

V usage is TRBV2 and J usage is TRBJ2-1; 8 nucleotides line up with TRBD1. The V segment lost 10 bases and the J segment 2 bases; nucleotides outside the gene matches: 4. The CDR3 is 13 amino acids. Germline lookup yields CDR1 SNHLY and CDR2 FYNNEI. DNA of the CDR3: TGTGCCACCCGGGACAGGCCCTACAATGAGCAGTTCTTC. This encodes CATRDRPYNEQFF.

The chain employs TRBV7-8 and TRBJ2-2; 9 nucleotides line up with TRBD2. CDR3 length equals 16 residues. Germline CDR1 is SGHVS and CDR2 is FQNEAQ. The V segment lost 5 bases and the J segment 5 bases; nucleotides outside the gene matches: 9. The CDR3 DNA reads as TGTGCCAGCAGCCGCCGAGGCGGGGGGGCAACCGGGGAGCTGTTTTTT. Translated, it gives CASSRRGGGATGELFF.

This chain uses TRBV5-1 with TRBJ1-3; no definite D call. V was shortened by 1 base and J by 3 bases, with 8 bases between the two germline ends. This CDR3 comprises 14 residues. Germline V CDR1 and CDR2: SGHRS, YFSETQ. The CDR3 DNA reads as TGCGCCAGCAGCTTGAGCCCCGGTGGAAACACCATATATTTT. It codes for CASSLSPGGNTIYF. The full variable domain, in which reference TRBV5-1 and TRBJ1-3 provide the parts outside the CDR3, is KAGVTQTPRYLIKTRGQQVTLSCSPISGHRSVSWYQQTPGQGLQFLFEYFSETQRNKGNFPGRFSGRQFSNSRSEMNVSTLELGDSALYLCASSLSPGGNTIYFGEGSWLTVV.

A few counts support this clone. The chain recombines TRBV29-1 with TRBJ1-2; D is unresolved. V was pared by 4 bases and J by 3 bases, with 9 bases between. CDR3 size: 12 residues. Germline CDR1 is SQVTM and CDR2 is ANQGSEA. The CDR3 loop reads CSVVGLDYGYTF. In DNA, the CDR3 is TGCAGCGTTGTTGGGCTCGACTATGGCTACACCTTC. The full variable domain, rest sourced from reference TRBV29-1 and TRBJ1-2, is SAVISQKPSRDICQRGTSLTIQCQVDSQVTMMFWYRQQPGQSLTLIATANQGSEATYESGFVIDKFPISRPNLTFSTLTVSNMSPEDSSIYLCSVVGLDYGYTFGSGTRLTVV.

The count of this clone is one. One end of the junction fails to match germline, which may point to a read error. The rearrangement uses TRBV29-1 and TRBJ1-1, with D tentatively TRBD1 (6 bases). The length of the CDR3 is 14 residues. CDR1 and CDR2 (germline): SQVTM, ANQGSEA. The chain's CDR3 is CSAVGGGLKTEAFF. As DNA, the CDR3 is TGCAGCGCCGTAGGGGGGGGGCTGAAGACTGAAGCTTTCTTT.

V is TRBV29-1 and J is TRBJ2-5, with TRBD1 matching 11 bases. The J call may be wrong; the DNA end is better matched by TRBJ2-7. The CDR3 length is 16 residues. Per germline, CDR1 SQVTM and CDR2 ANQGSEA. The CDR3 DNA sequence: TGCAGCGTGGGTGGGGCGGACAGGGGGCATACCTACGAGCAGTACTTC. It codes for CSVGGADRGHTYEQYF.

This sequence joins TRBV5-1 and TRBJ2-5; 8 bases line up with TRBD2. Germline CDR1 reads SGHRS; CDR2 reads YFSETQ. The CDR3 length is 14 residues. Trimming at V came to 0 bases and at J to 5 bases, leaving 3 bases not matched to a gene. The CDR3 loop is CASSLALAGETQYF. Here the CDR3 DNA reads TGCGCCAGCAGCTTGGCTCTAGCGGGCGAGACCCAGTACTTC.

This clone was seen a few times. The junction departs from the called germline gene at one end, perhaps through a read error. The V call is TRBV30, the J call TRBJ1-3; D is perhaps TRBD1 (5 bases). Germline V gene sequence: CDR1 GTSNPN, CDR2 SVGIG (reference sequence). The length of the CDR3 is 11 residues. The CDR3 DNA reads TGTGCCTGGTCCCGCCGGGGGACTATGAATTTT. Translation: CAWSRRGTMNF. The whole variable domain, filled in from reference TRBV30 and TRBJ1-3, reads SQTIHQWPATLVQPVGSPLSLECTVEGTSNPNLYWYRQAAGRGLQLLFYSVGIGQISSEVPQNLSASRPQDRQFILSSKKLLLSDSGFYLCAWSRRGTMNFGEGSWLTVV.

This clone was detected a few times. CDR3 DNA sequence: TGCGCCAGCGCGTCTAGCACAGATACGCAGTATTTT. It encodes CASASSTDTQYF. The V gene is TRBV4-1, the J gene TRBJ2-3; D gene unclear. This CDR3 comprises 12 residues. V lost 8 bases and J lost 0, with 6 bases in between. Germline CDR1 and CDR2: MGHRA and YSYEKL.

The gene calls are TRBV6-1 and TRBJ2-7, with D maybe TRBD1 (6 bases). The germline gives CDR1 MNHNS, CDR2 SASEGT. V shed 1 base and J shed 3 bases, with 16 bases lying between them. The CDR3 spans 16 residues. This chain's CDR3 is CASSEGLSQGNYEQYF. The CDR3 region has the DNA TGTGCCAGCAGTGAAGGTCTGTCACAGGGAAACTACGAGCAGTACTTC.

The V call is TRBV5-6, the J call TRBJ2-5; 11 bases align to TRBD2. V shed 4 bases, J shed 5 bases, and the junction held 7 bases outside the gene matches. Germline V gene data show CDR1 as SGHDT and CDR2 as YYEEEE. This CDR3 region has 15 residues. The CDR3 here is CASSPPSGGWETQYF. CDR3 coding DNA: TGTGCCAGCAGCCCCCCTAGCGGGGGGTGGGAGACCCAGTACTTC.

This clone showed up just once. CDR3 residues: CASSLIRGGSEQYF. As DNA, the CDR3 is TGTGCCAGCAGCTTAATTCGGGGGGGGTCCGAGCAGTACTTC. This rearrangement joins TRBV11-2 to TRBJ2-7; 8 positions match TRBD2. The CDR3 has 14 amino acids. Germline-derived CDR1 and CDR2 are SGHAT and FQNNGV. V shed 2 bases, J shed 6 bases, and the junction held 6 bases outside the gene matches.

This chain joins TRBV4-1 and TRBJ1-2, with unresolved D. The V and J ends lost 4 bases and 2 bases respectively, with 14 bases between them. CDR3 length equals 15 residues. The germline CDR1 and CDR2 sequences are MGHRA and YSYEKL. The CDR3 reads CASSPAARENYGYTF. In nucleotides, the CDR3 is TGCGCCAGCAGCCCCGCGGCGCGGGAGAACTATGGCTACACCTTC.

V is TRBV4-3 and J is TRBJ2-7, with TRBD1 matching 11 bases. The germline V gene has CDR1 LGHNA and CDR2 YSLEER. Unmatched junction bases numbered 17, after V lost 3 bases and J lost 7 bases. The CDR3 runs 18 residues. CDR3 sequence: CASSQEEFPPGQGEEQYF. The CDR3 DNA reads as TGCGCCAGCAGCCAGGAAGAATTTCCACCGGGACAGGGGGAGGAGCAGTACTTC.

The rearrangement joins TRBV5-1 to TRBJ2-5; the D gene is possibly TRBD1 (5 bases). Germline CDR1 SGHRS, CDR2 YFSETQ. V was trimmed by 1 base and J by 5 bases, leaving 21 bases between them. This CDR3 region has 17 residues. This chain's CDR3 is CASSLTQGSQGYETQYF. For the CDR3, the DNA is TGCGCCAGCAGCTTGACCCAGGGTTCTCAGGGATATGAGACCCAGTACTTC.

In its sample, this clone was seen once. The CDR3 protein is CASSLTPPPATDTQYF. CDR3 nucleotide sequence: TGCGCCAGCAGCTTGACTCCGCCGCCTGCCACAGATACGCAGTATTTT. The chain carries TRBV5-1 and TRBJ2-3; unclear D gene. V was clipped by 1 base and J by 2 bases, with 14 bases between them. Germline loops: CDR1 SGHRS, CDR2 YFSETQ. The CDR3 runs to 16 residues.

The chain uses TRBV13 and TRBJ2-1; possibly TRBD1 for D (7 bases). Trimming left V 3 bases short and J 5 bases short, with 17 bases between. Germline CDR1 and CDR2: PRHDT and FYEKMQ (reference sequence). The CDR3 consists of 16 residues. CDR3 sequence reads: CASSFGGQRMHNEQFF. The CDR3 DNA reads TGTGCCAGCAGCTTCGGGGGACAGAGAATGCACAATGAGCAGTTCTTC.

A single count supports this clone. The chain employs TRBV6-5 and TRBJ1-5; TRBD1 agrees at 9 bases. V gave up 5 bases and J gave up 12 bases; unmatched junction bases: 11. There are 14 residues in the CDR3. CDR1 MNHEY and CDR2 SVGAGI come from the germline V gene. The CDR3 coding sequence is TGTGCCAGCAGTGAAGGGACAGGGATAGGCGGCCAGCATTTT. Amino acid sequence: CASSEGTGIGGQHF.

The V and J genes are TRBV11-2 and TRBJ2-1; 8 nucleotides align to TRBD2. The trim removed 3 bases at V and 5 bases at J, leaving 6 bases unmatched. The CDR3 spans 15 residues. CDR1 SGHAT and CDR2 FQNNGV come from the germline V gene. The CDR3 sequence: CASSFSGVIDNEQFF. In DNA, the CDR3 is TGTGCCAGCAGCTTTAGCGGGGTAATCGACAATGAGCAGTTCTTC.

The chain has TRBV7-2 and TRBJ2-7; 7 positions match TRBD2. V shed 4 bases, J shed 2 bases, and the junction held 5 bases outside the gene matches. The CDR3 contains 14 residues. Looked up from germline, CDR1 is SGHTA and CDR2 is FQGNSA. The DNA of the CDR3 is TGTGCCAGCAGCTCGCTAGCGGCCACCTACGAGCAGTACTTC. Translated: CASSSLAATYEQYF.

CDR3 nucleotides: TGTGCCAGCAGCTCCCTCCGACGGGAACAAGAGACCCAGTACTTC. This encodes CASSSLRREQETQYF. The V gene is TRBV5-5, the J gene TRBJ2-5, with D perhaps TRBD2 (5 bases). The CDR3 has 15 residues. Germline assignment: CDR1 SGHKS and CDR2 YYEKEE (reference sequence). V lost 3 bases and J 2 bases, leaving 14 bases between the germline ends. The full variable domain, in which reference TRBV5-5 and TRBJ2-5 provide the parts outside the CDR3, is DAGVTQSPTHLIKTRGQQVTLRCSPISGHKSVSWYQQVLGQGPQFIFQYYEKEERGRGNFPDRFSARQFPNYSSELNVNALLLGDSALYLCASSSLRREQETQYFGPGTRLLVL.

The J gene is TRBJ2-3, the V gene TRBV2; D might be TRBD2 (6 bases). Per germline, CDR1 SNHLY and CDR2 FYNNEI. The CDR3 covers 15 residues. Trimming cost V 3 bases and J 2 bases, with 12 bases left between them. CDR3 residues: CASSDVSGPTDTQYF. The DNA of the CDR3 is TGTGCCAGCAGTGACGTTAGCGGCCCCACAGATACGCAGTATTTT. Complete variable domain (other parts from reference TRBV2 and TRBJ2-3): EPEVTQTPSHQVTQMGQEVILRCVPISNHLYFYWYRQILGQKVEFLVSFYNNEISEKSEIFDDQFSVERPDGSNFTLKIRSTKLEDSAMYFCASSDVSGPTDTQYFGPGTRLTVL.

As concerns this clone: The junction shows a germline mismatch at one end, possibly a read error. The chain combines TRBV7-9 with TRBJ2-4, with D hard to call. This CDR3 is 11 amino acids long. Germline CDR1 reads SEHNR; CDR2 reads FQNEAQ (reference sequence). CDR3 residues: CASSLGSSRHF. The CDR3 DNA follows: TGTGCCAGCAGCTTAGGAAGTTCGCGGCACTTC.

The chain is built from TRBV6-5 and TRBJ1-5; 9 bases agree with TRBD1. The CDR3 length is 14 residues. The germline gives CDR1 MNHEY, CDR2 SVGAGI. V was clipped by 6 bases and J by 4 bases; unmatched bases: 4. The CDR3 DNA follows: TGTGCCAGCAGACCGGACAGGGGTAATCAGCCCCAGCATTTT. Translating gives CASRPDRGNQPQHF.

This clone was observed a handful of times. The genes are TRBV14 and TRBJ2-5, with 9 bases identical to TRBD2. The CDR3 sequence is 17 residues long. Germline assignment: CDR1 SGHDN and CDR2 FVKESK. V lost 0 bases to trimming and J lost 2 bases; unmatched junction nucleotides: 7. This CDR3 is CASSQEGRGGPQETQYF. CDR3 DNA: TGTGCCAGCAGCCAAGAGGGGCGGGGGGGTCCTCAAGAGACCCAGTACTTC. The entire variable domain, with the rest obtained from reference TRBV14 and TRBJ2-5, is as follows: EAGVTQFPSHSVIEKGQTVTLRCDPISGHDNLYWYRRVMGKEIKFLLHFVKESKQDESGMPNNRFLAERTGGTYSTLKVQPAELEDSGVYFCASSQEGRGGPQETQYFGPGTRLLVL.